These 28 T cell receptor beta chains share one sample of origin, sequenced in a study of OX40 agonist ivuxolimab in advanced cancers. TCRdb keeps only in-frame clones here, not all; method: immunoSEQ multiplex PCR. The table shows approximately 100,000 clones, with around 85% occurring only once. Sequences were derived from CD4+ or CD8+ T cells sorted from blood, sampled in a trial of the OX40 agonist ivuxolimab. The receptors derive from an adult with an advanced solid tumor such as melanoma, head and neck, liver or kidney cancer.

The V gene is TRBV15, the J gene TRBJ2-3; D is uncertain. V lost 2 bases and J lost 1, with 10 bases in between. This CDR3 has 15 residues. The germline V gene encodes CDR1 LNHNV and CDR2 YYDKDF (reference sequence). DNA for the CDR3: TGTGCCACCAGCAGACTTTTAGGAGGCACAGATACGCAGTATTTT. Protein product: CATSRLLGGTDTQYF.

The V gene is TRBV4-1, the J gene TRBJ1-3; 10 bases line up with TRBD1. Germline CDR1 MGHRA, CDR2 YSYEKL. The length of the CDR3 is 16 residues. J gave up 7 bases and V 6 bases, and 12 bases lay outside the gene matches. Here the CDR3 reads CASSLRDRGLGNTIYF. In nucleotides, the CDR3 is TGCGCCAGCAGTCTCCGGGACAGGGGCCTGGGGAACACCATATATTTT.

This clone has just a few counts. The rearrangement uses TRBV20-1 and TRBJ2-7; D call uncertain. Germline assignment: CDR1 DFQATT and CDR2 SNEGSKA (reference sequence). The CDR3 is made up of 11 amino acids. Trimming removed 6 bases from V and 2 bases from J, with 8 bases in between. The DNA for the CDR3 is TGCAGTGCCGAGAAAACCTACGAGCAGTACTTC. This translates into CSAEKTYEQYF.

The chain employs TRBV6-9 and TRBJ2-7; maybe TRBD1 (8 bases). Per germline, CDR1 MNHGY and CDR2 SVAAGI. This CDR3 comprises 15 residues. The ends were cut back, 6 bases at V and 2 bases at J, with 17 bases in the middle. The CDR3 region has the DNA TGTGCCAGCAGCCCGCGGACAGGGACTACCTACGAGCAGTACTTC. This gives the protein CASSPRTGTTYEQYF.

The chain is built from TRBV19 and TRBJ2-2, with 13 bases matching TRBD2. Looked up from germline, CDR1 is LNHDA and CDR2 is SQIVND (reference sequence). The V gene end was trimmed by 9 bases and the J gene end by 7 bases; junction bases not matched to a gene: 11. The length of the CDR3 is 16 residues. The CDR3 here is CASSGLAGLNSGELFF. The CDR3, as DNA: TGTGCCAGCTCGGGACTAGCGGGACTAAATAGCGGGGAGCTGTTTTTT. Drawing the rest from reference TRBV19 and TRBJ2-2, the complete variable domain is DGGITQSPKYLFRKEGQNVTLSCEQNLNHDAMYWYRQDPGQGLRLIYYSQIVNDFQKGDIAEGYSVSREKKESFPLTVTSAQKNPTAFYLCASSGLAGLNSGELFFGEGSRLTVL.

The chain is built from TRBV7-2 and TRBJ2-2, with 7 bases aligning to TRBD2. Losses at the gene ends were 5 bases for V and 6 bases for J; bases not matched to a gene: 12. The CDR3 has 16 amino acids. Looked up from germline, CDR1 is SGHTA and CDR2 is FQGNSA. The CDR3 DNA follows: TGTGCCAGCAGCCAACTAGCGACCCAACGGGCCGGGGAGCTGTTTTTT. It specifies CASSQLATQRAGELFF. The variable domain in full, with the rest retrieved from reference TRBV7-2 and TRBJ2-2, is GAGVSQSPSNKVTEKGKDVELRCDPISGHTALYWYRQSLGQGLEFLIYFQGNSAPDKSGLPSDRFSAERTGGSVSTLTIQRTQQEDSAVYLCASSQLATQRAGELFFGEGSRLTVL.

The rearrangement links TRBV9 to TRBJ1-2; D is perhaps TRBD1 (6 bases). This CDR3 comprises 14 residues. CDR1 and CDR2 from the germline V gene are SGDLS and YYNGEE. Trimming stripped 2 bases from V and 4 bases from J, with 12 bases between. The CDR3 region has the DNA TGTGCCAGCAGCGTGGACCAGGGGCTCTATGGCTACACCTTC. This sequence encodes CASSVDQGLYGYTF.

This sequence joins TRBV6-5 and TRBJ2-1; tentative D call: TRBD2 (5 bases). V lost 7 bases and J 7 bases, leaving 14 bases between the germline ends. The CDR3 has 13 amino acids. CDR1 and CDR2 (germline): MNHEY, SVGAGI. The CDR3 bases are TGTGCCAGCAAGCTGGGGTCGGGAAATGAGCAGTTCTTC. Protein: CASKLGSGNEQFF.

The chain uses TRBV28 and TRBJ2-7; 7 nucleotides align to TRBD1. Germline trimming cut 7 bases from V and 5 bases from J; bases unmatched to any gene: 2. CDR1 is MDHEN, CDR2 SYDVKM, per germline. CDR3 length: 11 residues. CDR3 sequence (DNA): TGTGCCAGCACGGACAGGCACGAGCAGTACTTC. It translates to CASTDRHEQYF.

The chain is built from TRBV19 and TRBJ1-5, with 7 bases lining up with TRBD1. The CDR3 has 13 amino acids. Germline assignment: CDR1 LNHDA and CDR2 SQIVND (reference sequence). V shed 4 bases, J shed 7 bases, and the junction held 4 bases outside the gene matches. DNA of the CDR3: TGTGCCAGTAGTACGACAGGGCCCCAGCCCCAGCATTTT. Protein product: CASSTTGPQPQHF.

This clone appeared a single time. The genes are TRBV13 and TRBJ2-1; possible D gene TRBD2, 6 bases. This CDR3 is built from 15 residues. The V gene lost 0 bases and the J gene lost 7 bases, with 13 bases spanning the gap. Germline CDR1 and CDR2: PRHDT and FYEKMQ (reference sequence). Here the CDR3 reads CASSLGAGRKNEQFF. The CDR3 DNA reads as TGTGCCAGCAGCTTAGGGGCAGGGAGGAAAAATGAGCAGTTCTTC.

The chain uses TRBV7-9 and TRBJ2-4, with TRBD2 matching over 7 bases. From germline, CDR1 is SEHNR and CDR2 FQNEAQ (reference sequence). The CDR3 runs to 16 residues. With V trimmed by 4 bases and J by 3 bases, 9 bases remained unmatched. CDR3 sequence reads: CASSSSGGSYKNIQYF. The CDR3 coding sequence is TGTGCCAGCAGCTCGTCGGGGGGAAGTTACAAAAACATTCAGTACTTC.

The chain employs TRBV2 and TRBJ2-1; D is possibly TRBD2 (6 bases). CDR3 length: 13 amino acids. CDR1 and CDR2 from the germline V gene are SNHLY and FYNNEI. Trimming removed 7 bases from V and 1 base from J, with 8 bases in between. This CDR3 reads CASKGRSYNEQFF. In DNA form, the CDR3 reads TGTGCCAGCAAGGGGAGGTCCTACAATGAGCAGTTCTTC.

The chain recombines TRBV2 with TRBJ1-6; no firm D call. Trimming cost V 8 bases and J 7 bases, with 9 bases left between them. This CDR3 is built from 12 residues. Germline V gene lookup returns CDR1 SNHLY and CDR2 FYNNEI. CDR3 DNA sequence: TGTGCCAGCGGCTACGGGAATTCACCCCTCCACTTT. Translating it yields CASGYGNSPLHF.

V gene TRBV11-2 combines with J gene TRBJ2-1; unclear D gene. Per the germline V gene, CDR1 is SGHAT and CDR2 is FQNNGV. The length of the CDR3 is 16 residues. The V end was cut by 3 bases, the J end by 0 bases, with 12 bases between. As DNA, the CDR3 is TGTGCCAGCAGCTTTAATGACCAGAGCTCCTACAATGAGCAGTTCTTC. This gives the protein CASSFNDQSSYNEQFF.

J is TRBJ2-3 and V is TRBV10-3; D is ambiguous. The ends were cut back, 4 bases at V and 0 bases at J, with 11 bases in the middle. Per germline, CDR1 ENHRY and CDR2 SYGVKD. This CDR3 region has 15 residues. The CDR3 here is CAISVNVYSTDTQYF. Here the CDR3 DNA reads TGTGCCATCAGTGTGAACGTTTATAGCACAGATACGCAGTATTTT.

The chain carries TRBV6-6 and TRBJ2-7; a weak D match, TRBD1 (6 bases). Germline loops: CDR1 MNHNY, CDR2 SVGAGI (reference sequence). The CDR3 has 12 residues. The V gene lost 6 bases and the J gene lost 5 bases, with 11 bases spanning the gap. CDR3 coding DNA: TGTGCCAGCAGACAGGGCTTCGACGAGCAGTACTTC. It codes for CASRQGFDEQYF.

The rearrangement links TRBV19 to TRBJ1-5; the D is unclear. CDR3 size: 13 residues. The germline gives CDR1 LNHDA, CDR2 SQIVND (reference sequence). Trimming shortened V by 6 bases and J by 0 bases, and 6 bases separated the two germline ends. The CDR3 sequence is CASRTASNQPQHF. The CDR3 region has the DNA TGTGCCAGTAGAACAGCTAGCAATCAGCCCCAGCATTTT.

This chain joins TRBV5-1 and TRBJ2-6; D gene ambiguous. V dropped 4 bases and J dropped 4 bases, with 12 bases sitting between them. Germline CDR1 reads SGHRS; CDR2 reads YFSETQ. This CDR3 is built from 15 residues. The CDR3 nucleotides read TGCGCCAGCAGCCACGGGCCAGCAGGGGCCAACGTCCTGACTTTC. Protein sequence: CASSHGPAGANVLTF.

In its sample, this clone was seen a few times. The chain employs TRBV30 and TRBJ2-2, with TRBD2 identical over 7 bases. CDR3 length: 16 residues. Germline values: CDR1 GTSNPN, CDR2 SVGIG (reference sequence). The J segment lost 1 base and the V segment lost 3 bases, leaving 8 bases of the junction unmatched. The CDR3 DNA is TGTGCCTGGAGCGAGGGCGGGAGTGGGAACACCGGGGAGCTGTTTTTT. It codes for CAWSEGGSGNTGELFF.

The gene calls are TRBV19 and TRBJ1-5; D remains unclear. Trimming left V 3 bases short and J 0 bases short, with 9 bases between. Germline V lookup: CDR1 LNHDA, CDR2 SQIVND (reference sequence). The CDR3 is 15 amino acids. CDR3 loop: CASSIAEGSNQPQHF. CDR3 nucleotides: TGTGCCAGTAGTATCGCGGAGGGTAGCAATCAGCCCCAGCATTTT.

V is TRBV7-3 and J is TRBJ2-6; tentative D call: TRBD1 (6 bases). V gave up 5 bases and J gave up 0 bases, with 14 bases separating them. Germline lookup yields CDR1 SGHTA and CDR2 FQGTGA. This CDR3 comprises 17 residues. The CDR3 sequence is CASSPQGEDSGANVLTF. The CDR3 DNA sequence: TGTGCCAGCAGCCCACAGGGCGAGGACTCTGGGGCCAACGTCCTGACTTTC.

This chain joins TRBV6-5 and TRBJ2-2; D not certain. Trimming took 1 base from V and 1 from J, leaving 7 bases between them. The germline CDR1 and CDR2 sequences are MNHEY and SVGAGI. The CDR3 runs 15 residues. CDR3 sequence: CASSYYGGNTGELFF. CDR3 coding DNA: TGTGCCAGCAGTTACTACGGCGGGAACACCGGGGAGCTGTTTTTT.

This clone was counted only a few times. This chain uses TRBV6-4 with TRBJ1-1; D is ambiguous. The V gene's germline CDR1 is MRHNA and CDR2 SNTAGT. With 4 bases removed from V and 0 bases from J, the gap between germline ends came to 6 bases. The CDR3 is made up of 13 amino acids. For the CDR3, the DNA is TGTGCCAGCAGTGCAGCGATGAACACTGAAGCTTTCTTT. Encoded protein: CASSAAMNTEAFF.

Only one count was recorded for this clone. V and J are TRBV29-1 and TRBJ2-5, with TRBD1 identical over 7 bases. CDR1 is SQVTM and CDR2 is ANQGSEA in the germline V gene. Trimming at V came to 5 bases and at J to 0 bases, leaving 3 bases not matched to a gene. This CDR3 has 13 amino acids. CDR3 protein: CSVQGQYQETQYF. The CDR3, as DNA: TGCAGCGTTCAGGGACAGTACCAAGAGACCCAGTACTTC.

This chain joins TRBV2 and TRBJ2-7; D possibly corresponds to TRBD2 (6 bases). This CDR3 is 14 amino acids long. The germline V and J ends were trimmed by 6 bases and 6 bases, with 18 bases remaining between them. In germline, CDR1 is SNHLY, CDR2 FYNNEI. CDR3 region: CASRVWDWDGEQYF. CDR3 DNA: TGTGCCAGCAGAGTATGGGACTGGGACGGCGAGCAGTACTTC.

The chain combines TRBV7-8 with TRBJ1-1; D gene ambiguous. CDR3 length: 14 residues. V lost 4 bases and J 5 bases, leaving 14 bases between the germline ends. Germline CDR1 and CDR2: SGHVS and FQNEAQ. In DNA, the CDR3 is TGTGCCAGCAGCTCCACGATTCCTGTGACTGAAGCTTTCTTT. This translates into CASSSTIPVTEAFF.

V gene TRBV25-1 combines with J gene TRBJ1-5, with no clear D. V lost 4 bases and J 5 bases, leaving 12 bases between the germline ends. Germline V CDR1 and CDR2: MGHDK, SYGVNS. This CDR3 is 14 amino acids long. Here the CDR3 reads CASSVHGSHQPQHF. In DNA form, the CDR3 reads TGTGCCAGCAGTGTCCACGGGAGCCATCAGCCCCAGCATTTT.